The next 4 T cell receptor beta chains were all read from a single sample in a study of tumor-infiltrating lymphocytes in primary liver carcinoma. Constant-region priming of around 530 ng total RNA yielded TCR beta cDNA. Slightly modified ARM-PCR with three nested multiplex PCR rounds yielded TCR beta libraries. For approximately 9 cycles apiece, the opening two PCR rounds ran with TRBV1-TRBV30 forward primers and a C-beta reverse primer. A single record per CDR3 protein comes from TCRdb applying MiXCR to the multiplex PCR reads. The repertoire has approximately 100,000 distinct CDR3 sequences, approximately 70% of them found once; the top ten carry more than 10%. Starting material for RNA and DNA co-extraction consisted of about 20-33 mg of unsorted bulk tissue. Sequenced material: liver tumor tissue from sampling region 2. Stated subset: tumor region T2, inferior pole. Source of these receptors: a woman in her fifties or sixties with primary liver carcinoma and hepatitis B virus infection.

In regard to this clonotype: The conserved final phenylalanine or tryptophan is absent from the CDR3, which likely points to a read error. This chain joins TRBV12-5 and TRBJ2-1, with D hard to call. The CDR3 has 13 amino acids. Trimming left V 8 bases short and J 9 bases short, with 17 bases between. Looked up from germline, CDR1 is LGHNT and CDR2 is FRNRAP. As DNA, the CDR3 is TGTGCTAGTAGCCTCAAGCTAAATGGTGAGCAGTTCTTA. This codes for CASSLKLNGEQFL.

Points on this clonotype: Germline is not matched at one junction end, which may reflect a read error. This chain connects TRBV7-9 to TRBJ2-1, with a possible D match to TRBD2 (6 bases). The CDR3 runs 14 residues. CDR1 and CDR2 from the germline V gene are SEHNR and FQNEAQ (reference sequence). The DNA for the CDR3 is TGTGCCAGCAGCTTAGCGGGAGGAGTTAATGGGCAGTTCTTC. Amino acids: CASSLAGGVNGQFF.

J is TRBJ1-4 and V is TRBV12-3 or TRBV12-4, with no clear D. Trimming removed 5 bases from V and 5 bases from J, with 9 bases in between. The CDR3 is made up of 13 amino acids. CDR3 bases: TGTGCCAGCAGTCGCTCGGGAAATGAAAAACTGTTTTTT. Translating gives CASSRSGNEKLFF.

On this clonotype itself: Germline is not matched at one junction end, which may reflect a read error. CDR3 amino acids: CGVGGGGAQETQYF. Written as DNA, the CDR3 is TGCGGCGTCGGGGGTGGGGGGGCCCAAGAGACCCAGTACTTC. J is TRBJ2-5 and V is TRBV29-1; D may be TRBD2 (7 bases). This CDR3 contains 14 residues. Per germline, CDR1 SQVTM and CDR2 ANQGSEA.